Reported below is one T cell receptor beta chain. This sample was taken from a study of technical replicates of blood from a few donors. Germline V lookup: CDR1 LNHDA, CDR2 SQIVND (reference sequence). The CDR3 contains 14 residues. V was cut by 9 bases and J by 7 bases, with 20 bases left in between. Repertoires were generated with immunoSEQ multiplex PCR, while TCRdb's copy carries only in-frame clones and drops some. The data contain about 93,000 clones, about 96% of them singletons. V and J are TRBV19 and TRBJ2-3, with D maybe TRBD1 (5 bases). The TCR sequence derives from a human donor in good health. The sample was T cells isolated from PBMCs. The chain's CDR3 is CASSGGRGANTQYF. The CDR3 DNA follows: TGTGCCAGCTCCGGTGGAAGGGGCGCGAATACGCAGTATTTT.